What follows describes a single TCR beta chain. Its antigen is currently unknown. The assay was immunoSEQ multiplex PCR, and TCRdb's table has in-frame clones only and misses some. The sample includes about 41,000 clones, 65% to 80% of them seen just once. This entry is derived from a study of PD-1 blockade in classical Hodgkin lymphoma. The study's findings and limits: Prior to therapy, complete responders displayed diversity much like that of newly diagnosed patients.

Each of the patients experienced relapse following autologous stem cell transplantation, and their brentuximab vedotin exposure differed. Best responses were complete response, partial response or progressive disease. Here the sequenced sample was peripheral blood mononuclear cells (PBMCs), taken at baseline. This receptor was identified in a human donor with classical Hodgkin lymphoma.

This CDR3 is CASRNLGGEQYF. The CDR3 nucleotides read TGTGCCAGCAGAAATCTAGGGGGCGAGCAGTACTTC. The chain has TRBV6-5 and TRBJ2-7; a weak D match, TRBD1 (6 bases). V lost 6 bases and J 6 bases, leaving 12 bases between the germline ends. The germline V gene has CDR1 MNHEY and CDR2 SVGAGI. There are 12 residues in the CDR3.